This T cell receptor (beta chain) was recovered during a study of blood T cell repertoires in COVID-19. Study-wide context: Acute-phase and convalescent COVID-19 samples originated in the United States, Italy and Spain. PBMCs, B-cell-depleted T cells, or T cells were the source of the cDNA or gDNA that made up the material.

For this clone: One junction end disagrees with the germline gene, perhaps due to a read error.

The germline CDR1 and CDR2 sequences are SSHAT and FNYEAQ (reference sequence). The CDR3 has 14 amino acids. Original processing methods: Estimated nucleated cell counts came from reference gene primer amplification. Only in-frame clones appear in the TCRdb table, and some are missing; sequencing was by immunoSEQ multiplex PCR. The D gene and trimming were derived from the DNA, and the V and J assignments and clone size from that table. In the table there are around 250,000 clones, approximately 91% of which are singletons. The chain uses TRBV7-7 and TRBJ1-1; D remains unclear. The TCR was taken from a woman aged 40 to 55 who had recovered from COVID-19. Sequenced: peripheral blood. CDR3 loop: CASSSGGMATEAFF. The CDR3 DNA reads as TGTGCTAGCAGCTCGGGCGGGATGGCCACTGAAGCTTTCTTT.